Sequencing of this T cell receptor beta chain was carried out in a study of blood T cell repertoires in COVID-19. The germline gives CDR1 MNHEY, CDR2 SMNVEV (reference sequence). Losses at the gene ends were 5 bases for V and 4 bases for J; bases not matched to a gene: 13. The CDR3 consists of 16 residues. Original handling: Nucleated cell counts were estimated from reference gene primer amplification. Libraries were prepared by immunoSEQ multiplex PCR; TCRdb keeps only in-frame clonotypes and omits some of them. Clone size and the V and J calls come from that table; the DNA yielded D and trimming. In the table there are about 150,000 clones, about 83% of which are singletons.

Sequences were obtained from peripheral blood. J is TRBJ2-5 and V is TRBV27; 7 bases agree with TRBD1. The TCR comes from a woman aged 80 or over with acute or convalescent COVID-19. Here the CDR3 reads CASSPSLWGQSETQYF. The CDR3 DNA reads TGTGCCAGCAGTCCCTCTTTGTGGGGACAGTCAGAGACCCAGTACTTC.